This TCR beta chain was obtained from a study of cytomegalovirus exposure and HLA in healthy donors. A multiplex PCR was run with 60 Vbeta primers and 13 Jbeta primers. Assay used: immunoSEQ multiplex PCR; TCRdb lists only in-frame clones, some missing. The sample lists approximately 200,000 clones; 79% were seen once. On this clone itself: Its specificity is unknown.

Points from the study as a whole: The authors considered a cluster of highly shared sequence variants likely to be a sequencing artifact. CMV serostatus stood as the only immune exposure information on hand. Presence/absence analyses supposed approximately even sequencing depth among donors.

The origin of this receptor is a girl aged 10 to 17 in good health and CMV-seropositive. What was sequenced was PBMCs.

The CDR3 sequence: CASRTLAGETGELFF. CDR3 sequence (DNA): TGTGCCAGCCGGACACTAGCGGGGGAAACCGGGGAGCTGTTTTTT. The chain links TRBV7-9 to TRBJ2-2; 11 nucleotides line up with TRBD2. The germline gives CDR1 SEHNR, CDR2 FQNEAQ (reference sequence). The CDR3 runs 15 residues. V shed 8 bases, J shed 5 bases, and the junction held 7 bases outside the gene matches.